One and the same sample provided the 2 T cell receptor beta chains below, sequenced in a study of T cell changes during pregnancy in multiple sclerosis. Measured with immunoSEQ multiplex PCR; TCRdb has only the in-frame clones, and not every one. This sample has approximately 100,000 clones, with just under 95% found just once. This material consisted of peripheral blood, taken in the first trimester of pregnancy. These receptors were obtained from a female donor with multiple sclerosis, enrolled in a pregnancy study.

V usage is TRBV9 and J usage is TRBJ1-1; tentatively, D is TRBD1 (5 bases). Germline V lookup: CDR1 SGDLS, CDR2 YYNGEE. The CDR3 runs to 13 residues. The V end was cut by 2 bases, the J end by 6 bases, with 11 bases between. The chain's CDR3 is CASSVRAGSEAFF. CDR3 coding DNA: TGTGCCAGCAGCGTTAGGGCAGGGTCTGAAGCTTTCTTT.

The V call is TRBV6-5, the J call TRBJ1-5; D gene ambiguous. CDR1 is MNHEY, CDR2 SVGAGI, per germline. V dropped 0 bases and J dropped 6 bases, with 6 bases sitting between them. The CDR3 is made up of 13 amino acids. Here the CDR3 DNA reads TGTGCCAGCAGTTACTCGGCGGGTCAGCCCCAGCATTTT. Its protein is CASSYSAGQPQHF.